This is a list of T cell receptor beta chains from one sample in a study of patients and donors after allogeneic stem cell transplantation. MiXCR was run by TCRdb on the RT-PCR reads, yielding one entry per CDR3 protein. The table has fewer than 95,000 distinct CDR3 sequences, around 5% seen once. Sequencing was performed on blood, either unsorted or a sorted T cell fraction (not recorded which). Every receptor here comes from a human donor who was either an allogeneic HSCT recipient or a stem cell or donor lymphocyte infusion donor (not recorded which). It is not recorded whose cells these are; they may come from a transplant donor. The CDR3 runs from the conserved cysteine through the conserved F or W. The D gene is left open where the match is weak. Only some rows state a clone size, as once, few, many or a class for expanded clones.

J gene | D gene | clone size | V gene | CDR3 DNA | CDR3 protein
TRBJ1-2 | NA | many | TRBV6-1 | TGTGCCAGCAGCCAGCTCGGGGCCCGCTATGGCTACACCTTC | CASSQLGARYGYTF
TRBJ2-7 | TRBD1 | medium-sized | TRBV5-1 | TGCGCCAGCAGCCTCGACAGGGCCTACGAGCAGTACTTC | CASSLDRAYEQYF
TRBJ2-7 | NA | many | TRBV6-1 | TGTGCCAGCAACTTTTATCAGGGATCTAACTCCTACGAGCAGTACTTC | CASNFYQGSNSYEQYF
TRBJ2-3 | TRBD2 | many | TRBV7-9 | TGTGCCAGCAGCTTATCCCGGGAGGGCCAAATAGATACGCAGTATTTT | CASSLSREGQIDTQYF
TRBJ1-1 | NA | NA | TRBV2 | TGTGCCAGCAAGGCCCTTGGGGGGGTGGCGAACACTGAAGCTTTCTTT | CASKALGGVANTEAFF
TRBJ2-3 | NA | many | TRBV11-2 | TGTGCCAGCAGCTTATTCGCCCAGGGCACAGATACGCAGTATTTT | CASSLFAQGTDTQYF
TRBJ1-1 | TRBD1 | NA | TRBV9 | TGTGCCAGCAGCGAGGAACAGGGGCGCGCTGAAGCTTTCTTT | CASSEEQGRAEAFF
TRBJ1-2 | NA | many | TRBV5-4 | TGTGCCAGCAGCCCTGCCCCGCAGGGGAACTATGGCTACACCTTC | CASSPAPQGNYGYTF
TRBJ1-1 | NA | NA | TRBV20-1 | TGCAGTGCCTCTAGGGGAGGTGGGGGCAACACTGAAGCTTTCTTT | CSASRGGGGNTEAFF
TRBJ1-1 | NA | many | TRBV27 | TGTGCCAGCAGTTTCCTGAACCGGGACGGCCTTATACCCATGACTGAAGCTTTCTTT | CASSFLNRDGLIPMTEAFF
TRBJ2-3 | NA | many | TRBV7-8 | TGTGCCAGCAGCCGGGACGGAGTAAGGGGATCGCAGTATTTT | CASSRDGVRGSQYF
TRBJ2-6 | NA | many | TRBV4-1 | TGCGCCAGCAGCCAGGGGGACCTAGCTGGGGCCAACGTCCTGACTTTC | CASSQGDLAGANVLTF
TRBJ1-2 | TRBD1 | many | TRBV27 | TGTGCCAGCAGTACTGGCCCTCAGGGGGATGGCTACACCTTC | CASSTGPQGDGYTF
TRBJ2-3 | TRBD2 | many | TRBV20-1 | TGCAGTGCTAGTCGACTAGCGGGAGGGCTGGAGGGGCCAGATACGCAGTATTTT | CSASRLAGGLEGPDTQYF
TRBJ1-1 | NA | few | TRBV6-5 | TGTCCCCCACCCCTTCGGTTCTTT | CPPPLRFF
TRBJ2-1 | TRBD2 | many | TRBV6-1 | TGTGCCAGCAGGGACGGGGGGGAAAGAAGGAATGAGCAGTTCTTC | CASRDGGERRNEQFF
TRBJ2-3 | TRBD2 | many | TRBV7-9 | TGTGCCAGCAGCTATCTAGCGGGAGGAACAGATACGCAGTATTTT | CASSYLAGGTDTQYF
TRBJ2-5 | NA | many | TRBV11-2 | TGTGCCAGCAGCCCCAGGTTGAGGGAGACCCAGTACTTC | CASSPRLRETQYF
TRBJ1-1 | NA | many | TRBV5-1 | TGCGCCAGCAGCTTGGAGCCCGGGACTAACGCTTTCTTT | CASSLEPGTNAFF
TRBJ1-1 | NA | many | TRBV20-1 | TGCAGTGCTAGCAAAGATATGAACACTGAAGCTTTCTTT | CSASKDMNTEAFF
TRBJ1-2 | TRBD1 | many | TRBV10-3 | TGTGCCATCACCCCTGGGGACAGGGGGCAGGGCTACACCTTC | CAITPGDRGQGYTF
TRBJ1-1 | NA | many | TRBV9 | TGTGCCAGCAGCGTAGTAGGGTCCCTGGATGAAGCTTTCTTT | CASSVVGSLDEAFF